The clone carrying this T cell receptor beta chain has a handful of counts. Germline V lookup: CDR1 LNHNV, CDR2 YYDKDF (reference sequence). With 5 bases clipped from V and 7 bases from J, the junction kept 6 bases outside the gene matches. CDR3 size: 13 residues. This specimen belongs to a study of T cell changes during pregnancy in multiple sclerosis. Sequenced by immunoSEQ multiplex PCR; TCRdb stores in-frame clones only, minus some. The repertoire holds about 120,000 clones, with 90% to 95% as singletons. The J gene is TRBJ2-7, the V gene TRBV15; 9 bases match TRBD2. The sample in question was peripheral blood, obtained before pregnancy. This TCR was recovered from a female donor with multiple sclerosis, enrolled in a pregnancy study. CDR3 in amino acids: CATSLVAGVEQYF. CDR3 DNA: TGTGCCACCAGCCTTGTAGCGGGAGTTGAGCAGTACTTC. The variable domain in full, completed from reference TRBV15 and TRBJ2-7, reads DAMVIQNPRYQVTQFGKPVTLSCSQTLNHNVMYWYQQKSSQAPKLLFHYYDKDFNNEADTPDNFQSRRPNTSFCFLDIRSPGLGDTAMYLCATSLVAGVEQYFGPGTRLTVT.